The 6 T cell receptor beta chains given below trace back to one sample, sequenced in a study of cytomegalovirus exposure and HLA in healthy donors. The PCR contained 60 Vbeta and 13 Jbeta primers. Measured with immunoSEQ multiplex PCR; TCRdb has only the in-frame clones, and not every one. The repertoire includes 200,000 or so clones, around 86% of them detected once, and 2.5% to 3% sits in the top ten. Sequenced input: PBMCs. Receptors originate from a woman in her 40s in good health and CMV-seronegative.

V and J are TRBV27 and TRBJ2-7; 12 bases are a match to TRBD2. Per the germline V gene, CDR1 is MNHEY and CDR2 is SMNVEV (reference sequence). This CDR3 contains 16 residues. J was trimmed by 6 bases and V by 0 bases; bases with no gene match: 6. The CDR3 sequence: CASSLSLAGGPGEQYF. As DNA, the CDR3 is TGTGCCAGCAGTTTATCTCTAGCGGGAGGGCCGGGCGAGCAGTACTTC.

Here the CDR3 DNA reads TGTGCCAGCAGCCCCGCCGGGGTCTACAATGAGCAGTTCTTC. Translating gives CASSPAGVYNEQFF. This chain links TRBV6-5 with TRBJ2-1; D might be TRBD2 (5 bases). V was cut by 6 bases and J by 3 bases, with 12 bases left in between. This CDR3 has 14 residues. CDR1 and CDR2 (germline): MNHEY, SVGAGI.

CDR3 coding DNA: TGTGCCAGCTCACCAAACGGACAGGGAAAGTTCTTC. Its protein is CASSPNGQGKFF. The V and J genes are TRBV18 and TRBJ2-1; 8 bases are shared with TRBD1. CDR1 and CDR2 from the germline V gene are KGHSH and LQKENI. The CDR3 is 12 amino acids. The J segment lost 14 bases and the V segment lost 2 bases, leaving 5 bases of the junction unmatched.

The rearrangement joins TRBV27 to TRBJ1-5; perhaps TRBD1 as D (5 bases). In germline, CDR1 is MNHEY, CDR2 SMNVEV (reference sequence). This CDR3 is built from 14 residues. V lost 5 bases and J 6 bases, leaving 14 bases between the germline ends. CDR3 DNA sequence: TGTGCCAGCAGTAACACAGGTGATAGTCAGCCCCAGCATTTT. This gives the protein CASSNTGDSQPQHF.

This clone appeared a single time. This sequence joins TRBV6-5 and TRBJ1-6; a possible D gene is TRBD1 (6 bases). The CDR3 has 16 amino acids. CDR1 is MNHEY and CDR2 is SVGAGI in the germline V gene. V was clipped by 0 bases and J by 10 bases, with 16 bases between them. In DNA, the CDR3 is TGTGCCAGCAGTTACTCGAGGGCAGGGGTGGGATCACCCCTCCACTTT. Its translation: CASSYSRAGVGSPLHF.

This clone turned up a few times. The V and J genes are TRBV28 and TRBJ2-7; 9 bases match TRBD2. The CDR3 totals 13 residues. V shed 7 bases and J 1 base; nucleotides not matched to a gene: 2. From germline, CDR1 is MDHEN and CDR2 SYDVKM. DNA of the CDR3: TGTGCCAGCAACCTAGCGGGATCCTACGAGCAGTACTTC. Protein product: CASNLAGSYEQYF.